This passage covers 24 T cell receptor beta chains from one sample sequenced in a study of cytomegalovirus exposure and HLA in healthy donors. Primers: 60 Vbeta forward and 13 Jbeta reverse. Measured with immunoSEQ multiplex PCR; TCRdb has only the in-frame clones, and not every one. The table records fewer than 200,000 clones, 72% of them present only once. The sample comprised PBMCs. The source of these receptors is a human donor in good health.

The rearrangement links TRBV6-5 to TRBJ2-3; 7 bases line up with TRBD2. V lost 8 bases to trimming and J lost 0 bases; unmatched junction nucleotides: 8. The CDR3 contains 15 residues. The germline gives CDR1 MNHEY, CDR2 SVGAGI. For the CDR3, the DNA is TGTGCCAGCCGCCAACAGCGGGGAAGCACAGATACGCAGTATTTT. Translated: CASRQQRGSTDTQYF.

The gene calls are TRBV7-8 and TRBJ1-1, with TRBD1 as a possible D gene (6 bases). The V gene's germline CDR1 is SGHVS and CDR2 FQNEAQ. The CDR3 covers 18 residues. With 1 base removed from V and 1 base from J, the gap between germline ends came to 19 bases. The CDR3 nucleotides are TGTGCCAGCAGCTTAGTTTCCAGGGGTCAGTGGCCGAACACTGAAGCTTTCTTT. This sequence encodes CASSLVSRGQWPNTEAFF.

The gene calls are TRBV2 and TRBJ2-1; TRBD2 agrees at 7 bases. Trimming removed 7 bases from V and 0 bases from J; junction bases left unmatched: 3. This CDR3 is built from 14 residues. Germline lookup yields CDR1 SNHLY and CDR2 FYNNEI. The CDR3 protein is CASTGGSSYNEQFF. In nucleotides, the CDR3 is TGTGCCAGCACCGGGGGGAGCTCCTACAATGAGCAGTTCTTC.

The chain joins TRBV9 to TRBJ2-1; TRBD2 matches 7 bases. This CDR3 comprises 15 residues. Germline CDR1 SGDLS, CDR2 YYNGEE. J was trimmed by 7 bases and V by 1 base; bases with no gene match: 8. This chain's CDR3 is CASSVMGGGWNEQFF. CDR3 sequence (DNA): TGTGCCAGCAGCGTAATGGGGGGGGGATGGAATGAGCAGTTCTTC.

The chain couples TRBV23-1 to TRBJ1-3, with TRBD1 matching over 7 bases. TRBV23-1 is an open reading frame, and its role is uncertain. The ends lost 3 bases at V and 2 bases at J; junction bases unmatched: 7. The CDR3 totals 16 residues. CDR3 protein: CASSHSRQGPGNTIYF. The CDR3 DNA sequence: TGCGCCAGCAGTCACAGTCGACAGGGTCCTGGAAACACCATATATTTT.

This clone was observed a handful of times. CDR3 protein: CASSQPDRAIDYGYTF. The CDR3 nucleotides read TGCGCCAGCAGTCAACCTGACAGGGCGATAGACTATGGCTACACCTTC. This chain joins TRBV23-1 and TRBJ1-2; 7 nucleotides line up with TRBD1. TRBV23-1 is designated an ORF whose function remains uncertain. V shed 2 bases and J 3 bases; nucleotides not matched to a gene: 9. This CDR3 has 16 amino acids.

This CDR3 is CASSDQGASEKLFF. DNA of the CDR3: TGTGCCAGCAGCGACCAGGGGGCTAGTGAAAAACTGTTTTTT. The gene calls are TRBV27 and TRBJ1-4; 8 bases agree with TRBD1. The V and J ends lost 6 bases and 7 bases, in that order; junction bases with no gene match: 7. Germline V gene sequence: CDR1 MNHEY, CDR2 SMNVEV (reference sequence). The CDR3 is made up of 14 amino acids.

This sequence joins TRBV18 and TRBJ2-5; D possibly corresponds to TRBD1 (6 bases). The CDR3 is 14 residues long. V shed 6 bases and J shed 0 bases, with 11 bases lying between them. Per germline, CDR1 KGHSH and CDR2 LQKENI. CDR3 loop: CASSPDRNQETQYF. Here the CDR3 DNA reads TGTGCCAGCTCCCCAGACAGGAACCAAGAGACCCAGTACTTC.

The rearrangement links TRBV19 to TRBJ1-1, with 8 nucleotides matching TRBD1. The germline V gene encodes CDR1 LNHDA and CDR2 SQIVND (reference sequence). V trimming: 3 bases; J trimming: 0 bases; junction bases outside the gene matches: 3. The CDR3 totals 15 residues. Here the CDR3 DNA reads TGTGCCAGTAGTATTACAGGGGGATTGAACACTGAAGCTTTCTTT. Translated, it gives CASSITGGLNTEAFF. The full variable domain, its missing parts supplied by reference TRBV19 and TRBJ1-1, is DGGITQSPKYLFRKEGQNVTLSCEQNLNHDAMYWYRQDPGQGLRLIYYSQIVNDFQKGDIAEGYSVSREKKESFPLTVTSAQKNPTAFYLCASSITGGLNTEAFFGQGTRLTVV.

A single count supports this clone. This sequence joins TRBV6-4 and TRBJ1-2; 10 nucleotides agree with TRBD1. This CDR3 contains 16 residues. Germline CDR1 and CDR2: MRHNA and SNTAGT. After removal of 10 bases from V and 5 bases from J, the junction contained 16 bases not matched to a gene. CDR3 amino acids: CATLGVPGQGRYGYTF. CDR3 bases: TGTGCCACCCTAGGGGTCCCGGGACAGGGGAGGTATGGCTACACCTTC.

The rearrangement uses TRBV5-1 and TRBJ2-2, with D perhaps matching TRBD1 (6 bases). The CDR3 sequence is 13 residues long. V was clipped by 4 bases and J by 7 bases, with 11 bases between them. The germline gives CDR1 SGHRS, CDR2 YFSETQ. CDR3: CASSLGQGGELFF. The CDR3 bases are TGCGCCAGCAGCCTGGGACAAGGCGGGGAGCTGTTTTTT. The full variable domain, completed using reference TRBV5-1 and TRBJ2-2, is KAGVTQTPRYLIKTRGQQVTLSCSPISGHRSVSWYQQTPGQGLQFLFEYFSETQRNKGNFPGRFSGRQFSNSRSEMNVSTLELGDSALYLCASSLGQGGELFFGEGSRLTVL.

The CDR3 nucleotides are TGCGCCAGCAGCTTGGAGGCTAGCCTGTGGGATGAGCAGTTCTTC. Translation gives CASSLEASLWDEQFF. V and J are TRBV5-1 and TRBJ2-1; the D gene is possibly TRBD2 (5 bases). V dropped 0 bases and J dropped 8 bases, with 15 bases sitting between them. This CDR3 has 15 amino acids. Germline V CDR1 and CDR2: SGHRS, YFSETQ.

About this clone: Other DNA sequences in the sample encode the same CDR3. The V gene is TRBV19, the J gene TRBJ1-5; D uncertain. This CDR3 comprises 13 residues. V lost 6 bases, J lost 2 bases, and 8 bases lay in between. Germline lookup yields CDR1 LNHDA and CDR2 SQIVND (reference sequence). The CDR3, as DNA: TGTGCCAGTAGCACACAAGGCAATCAGCCCCAGCATTTT. Protein: CASSTQGNQPQHF.

The chain joins TRBV5-4 to TRBJ1-2; TRBD1 is a possible D gene (6 bases). V gave up 4 bases and J gave up 5 bases, with 18 bases separating them. The CDR3 extends over 15 amino acids. In germline, CDR1 is SGHNT, CDR2 YYREEE (reference sequence). The CDR3 DNA reads TGTGCCAGCAGCGTGATGGACAGACCCAGATATGGCTACACCTTC. Its translation: CASSVMDRPRYGYTF.

The V call is TRBV12-5, the J call TRBJ2-2; D remains ambiguous. The CDR3 length is 11 residues. Germline loops: CDR1 LGHNT, CDR2 FRNRAP. With 6 bases removed from V and 5 bases from J, the gap between germline ends came to 4 bases. The CDR3 protein is CASGTTGELFF. The CDR3 nucleotides read TGTGCTAGTGGAACTACCGGGGAGCTGTTTTTT.

The rearrangement joins TRBV13 to TRBJ2-3; tentatively, D is TRBD2 (5 bases). Trimming took off 5 bases at V and 1 base at J, with 16 bases between the two ends. The CDR3 extends over 16 amino acids. Per germline, CDR1 PRHDT and CDR2 FYEKMQ (reference sequence). For the CDR3, the DNA is TGTGCCAGCAGCCCCCCCAGAGGGATGGGCACAGATACGCAGTATTTT. This translates into CASSPPRGMGTDTQYF.

The chain joins TRBV5-4 to TRBJ1-2; D call uncertain. This CDR3 region has 15 residues. V was shortened by 1 base and J by 5 bases, with 15 bases between the two germline ends. CDR1 is SGHNT and CDR2 is YYREEE in the germline V gene (reference sequence). The CDR3 spells CASSLRLGAPYGYTF. The CDR3 coding sequence is TGTGCCAGCAGCTTGCGGTTGGGCGCCCCGTATGGCTACACCTTC. The full variable domain, its missing parts supplied by reference TRBV5-4 and TRBJ1-2, is ETGVTQSPTHLIKTRGQQVTLRCSSQSGHNTVSWYQQALGQGPQFIFQYYREEENGRGNFPPRFSGLQFPNYSSELNVNALELDDSALYLCASSLRLGAPYGYTFGSGTRLTVV.

Here the CDR3 reads CASSVGTGGYTF. In DNA, the CDR3 is TGTGCCAGCAGTGTCGGGACAGGCGGCTACACCTTC. This sequence joins TRBV6-1 and TRBJ1-2; TRBD1 matches 8 bases. The ends lost 4 bases at V and 8 bases at J; junction bases unmatched: 3. There are 12 residues in the CDR3. CDR1 MNHNS and CDR2 SASEGT come from the germline V gene.

The chain recombines TRBV11-2 with TRBJ1-1; D uncertain. Per the germline V gene, CDR1 is SGHAT and CDR2 is FQNNGV. CDR3 size: 15 residues. Trimming took 4 bases from V and 1 from J, leaving 13 bases between them. The CDR3 loop is CASSSAATGNTEAFF. The CDR3 nucleotides are TGTGCCAGCAGCTCAGCAGCGACCGGGAACACTGAAGCTTTCTTT.

The chain uses TRBV13 and TRBJ2-3, with TRBD2 identical over 10 bases. The V and J ends lost 0 bases and 1 base, in that order; junction bases with no gene match: 7. The length of the CDR3 is 18 residues. The germline CDR1 and CDR2 sequences are PRHDT and FYEKMQ (reference sequence). CDR3 coding DNA: TGTGCCAGCAGCTTAGGGCGCACCCTAGCGGGGGGCACAGATACGCAGTATTTT. This codes for CASSLGRTLAGGTDTQYF.

The rearrangement links TRBV27 to TRBJ2-7; 9 bases are a match to TRBD1. J gave up 1 base and V 7 bases, and 8 bases lay outside the gene matches. The CDR3 contains 15 residues. Germline lookup yields CDR1 MNHEY and CDR2 SMNVEV (reference sequence). This CDR3 is CASMGGQGPSYEQYF. The CDR3 region has the DNA TGTGCCAGCATGGGGGGACAGGGTCCATCCTACGAGCAGTACTTC.

V gene TRBV5-1 combines with J gene TRBJ1-2; 7 bases fit TRBD1. This CDR3 contains 16 residues. Germline assignment: CDR1 SGHRS and CDR2 YFSETQ. V shed 4 bases, J shed 6 bases, and the junction held 15 bases outside the gene matches. CDR3 DNA: TGCGCCAGCAGCCTAGGAGGGTTTACCAGGGGGGATGGCTACACCTTC. Its protein product is CASSLGGFTRGDGYTF.

V usage is TRBV7-8 and J usage is TRBJ2-3; D possibly corresponds to TRBD2 (6 bases). The V end was cut by 3 bases, the J end by 0 bases, with 13 bases between. Germline CDR1 is SGHVS and CDR2 is FQNEAQ. CDR3 length equals 16 residues. This CDR3 is CASSFQRVTSTDTQYF. The CDR3 bases are TGTGCCAGCAGCTTTCAGCGGGTAACGAGCACAGATACGCAGTATTTT. Full variable domain (rest looked up from reference TRBV7-8 and TRBJ2-3): GAGVSQSPRYKVAKRGQDVALRCDPISGHVSLFWYQQALGQGPEFLTYFQNEAQLDKSGLPSDRFFAERPEGSVSTLKIQRTQQEDSAVYLCASSFQRVTSTDTQYFGPGTRLTVL.

The chain is built from TRBV5-1 and TRBJ1-2; maybe TRBD1 (6 bases). The V and J ends lost 4 bases and 4 bases respectively, with 14 bases between them. Per the germline V gene, CDR1 is SGHRS and CDR2 is YFSETQ. This CDR3 region has 14 residues. The DNA for the CDR3 is TGCGCCAGCAGCGGAACCGGGACACCCTATGGCTACACCTTC. Protein: CASSGTGTPYGYTF. The complete variable domain, with remaining parts taken from reference TRBV5-1 and TRBJ1-2, reads KAGVTQTPRYLIKTRGQQVTLSCSPISGHRSVSWYQQTPGQGLQFLFEYFSETQRNKGNFPGRFSGRQFSNSRSEMNVSTLELGDSALYLCASSGTGTPYGYTFGSGTRLTVV.